Listed below are T cell receptor beta chains from one sample, sequenced in a study of cytomegalovirus exposure and HLA in healthy donors. The method was immunoSEQ multiplex PCR; TCRdb's version includes in-frame clones alone and lacks a portion of them. The sample lists 150,000 to 200,000 clones, 75% occurring once. Sequencing used PBMCs. These receptors were obtained from a man aged 18 to 29 in good health and CMV-seropositive. Both conserved end residues are part of each CDR3. A D gene is named only where the DNA matches it firmly. Clone size is not always given. Where it is, it says once, few, many or a class for expanded clones.

>NA|TRBJ1-5|TRBV2|NA
TGTGCCAGTGACAGGTGGGGGAATCAGCCCCAGCATTTT
CASDRWGNQPQHF
>NA|TRBJ1-5|TRBV10-2|NA
TGCGCCAGCAGTGAGTTTGCAGGGCCTAGCAATCAGCCCCAGCATTTT
CASSEFAGPSNQPQHF
>NA|TRBJ2-7|TRBV27|NA
TGTGCCAGCAGTTTAAGAGTTAGCGCATCCTACGAGCAGTACTTC
CASSLRVSASYEQYF
>few|TRBJ2-3|TRBV6-6|NA
TGTGCCAGCAGTTACTCCACTAGTACAGATACGCAGTATTTT
CASSYSTSTDTQYF
>few|TRBJ2-1|TRBV2|TRBD2
TGTGCCAGCAGTGAAAATTCTGCGCGGGAGCTGTTCTTC
CASSENSARELFF
>NA|TRBJ1-1|TRBV18|NA
TGTGCCAGCTCATCCACGTCCAGGGTGACTGAAGCTTTCTTT
CASSSTSRVTEAFF
>NA|TRBJ2-7|TRBV19|NA
TGTGCCAGTAGCGCGGCCGGGACTGACTACGAGCAGTACTTC
CASSAAGTDYEQYF
>NA|TRBJ2-1|TRBV7-9|TRBD2
TGTGCCGGGGGACTAGCGGGTGACAATGAGCAGTTCTTC
CAGGLAGDNEQFF
>NA|TRBJ1-2|TRBV5-1|NA
TGCGCCAGCAGCTTGGGGTCCCGGGTAACCTCTAACTATGGCTACACCTTC
CASSLGSRVTSNYGYTF
>NA|TRBJ2-7|TRBV27|TRBD2
TGTGCCAGCAGTTTAAGGTTCGGCGGGAGGTTCTCCTACGAGCAGTACTTC
CASSLRFGGRFSYEQYF
>few|TRBJ2-6|TRBV5-1|NA
TGCGCCAGCAGCAGACCGACAGCGGGCTCTGGGGCCAACGTCCTGACTTTC
CASSRPTAGSGANVLTF
>NA|TRBJ2-7|TRBV11-3|TRBD1
TGTGCCAGCAGCTTTGGGACAGGAAGCGAGCAGTACTTC
CASSFGTGSEQYF
>NA|TRBJ2-7|TRBV18|TRBD1
TGTGCCAGCTCACCAGGGACAGGGTCCTACGAGCAGTACTTC
CASSPGTGSYEQYF
>NA|TRBJ2-5|TRBV28|TRBD1
TGTGCCAGCAGCCGACAGGGTTATCAAGAGACCCAGTACTTC
CASSRQGYQETQYF
>NA|TRBJ2-3|TRBV15|TRBD1
TGTGCCACCAGCAGAGTCGGACAGGGATCGGATACGCAGTATTTT
CATSRVGQGSDTQYF
>NA|TRBJ2-5|TRBV6-1|NA
TGTGCCAGCAGTGAGGGGAGAATGGAGACCCAGTACTTC
CASSEGRMETQYF
>NA|TRBJ2-1|TRBV27|TRBD2
TGTGCCAGCAGTTTATCGAGCGGGAGCTCCTACAATGAGCAGTTCTTC
CASSLSSGSSYNEQFF
>NA|TRBJ1-2|TRBV25-1|TRBD1
TGTGCCAGCAGTCTCACGACAGGGGGATTTTATGGCTACACCTTC
CASSLTTGGFYGYTF
>NA|TRBJ1-5|TRBV6-4|NA
TGTGCCAGCAGGTGGGACACCCCAAAGAATAGCAATCAGCCCCAGCATTTT
CASRWDTPKNSNQPQHF
>NA|TRBJ2-7|TRBV5-1|TRBD2
TGCGCCAGCAGCTTGGATCCGGGGAGGGTCGAGCAGTACTTC
CASSLDPGRVEQYF
>NA|TRBJ2-7|TRBV30|TRBD1
TGTGCCTGGAGACGGGCCCTGGGGCAGGGGGCACGGGCCGAGCAGTACTTC
CAWRRALGQGARAEQYF
>NA|TRBJ2-3|TRBV29-1|TRBD2
TGCAGCGTGTACCCGGCTAGCGGGAGGGCCAGGACAGATACGCAGTATTTT
CSVYPASGRARTDTQYF
>NA|TRBJ1-4|TRBV19|TRBD1
TGTGCCAGTGGCCGGGACAGAGACGAAAAACTGTTTTTT
CASGRDRDEKLFF